The entry below gives a single T cell receptor beta chain sequence along with its context. Its cognate antigen is unknown. The CDR3 covers 15 residues. Per the germline V gene, CDR1 is SGHAT and CDR2 is FQNNGV. Losses at the gene ends were 3 bases for V and 3 bases for J; bases not matched to a gene: 2. These data belong to a study of T cells after yellow fever vaccination. Study-level results: Researchers cautioned that FACS-sorted repertoires could harbor abundant clonotypes contaminating from the bulk population.

TCRdb re-derived calls from the 5' RACE reads in MiXCR, one entry per CDR3 protein. The profile shows around 320,000 distinct CDR3 sequences, about 10% of them singletons. The TCR sequence derives from a man younger than 35 who received the YFV17D yellow fever vaccine. The chain joins TRBV11-2 to TRBJ2-7, with 13 bases fitting TRBD2. Sequencing was performed on CD4+ T cells sorted from PBMCs, taken 45 days after the yellow fever booster vaccination. The CDR3 sequence: CASSFGTSGDYEQYF. For the CDR3, the DNA is TGTGCCAGCAGCTTTGGGACTAGCGGGGACTACGAGCAGTACTTC.